Below, one T cell receptor (beta chain) is given with its context. The antigen it recognizes is unknown. No qualities accompany the bases; no much larger clone lies one base away. These data belong to a study of CD8+ T cells in alopecia areata (dated by TCRdb to the late 2010s). Regarding the complete study: The treated patients took part in an open-label pilot trial in which moderate-to-severe alopecia areata was treated with oral tofacitinib at 5 to 10 mg twice daily. Patients stayed on tofacitinib for 6 to 18 months and then had 6 months of follow-up off drug so that delayed response and recurrence could be assessed. In treated patients, disease severity was measured using the SALT score, which gives the percentage of scalp surface area affected. To study T cell clonal expansion in alopecia areata, the researchers applied high-throughput TCRbeta sequencing to both the C3H/HeJ mouse model and human patients. In humans, TCRbeta sequencing was performed on scalp tissue and on sorted CD4+ and CD8+ peripheral blood T cells from healthy controls and from patients with patchy or totalis/universalis alopecia areata. Patients on tofacitinib were biopsied at baseline and after 4 and 24 weeks of treatment, and several of the patients also had a later scalp biopsy. Scalp clonality was compared across normal scalp (n=4), patchy alopecia areata scalp (n=8), and alopecia totalis/universalis scalp (n=8). RNA was obtained with the PAXgene miRNA kit for fixed scalp, the miRNeasy kit for PBMCs, and the RNeasy kit for mouse skin. TCRbeta CDR3 regions were amplified by immunoSEQ multiplex PCR with 35 Vbeta forward and 13 Jbeta reverse primers. Paper-wide results and their limitations: Many expanded lesional clones were found to persist in scalp and blood during tofacitinib treatment, and relapse after treatment cessation may be partly explained by this persistence. The treated cohort was small, with a single nonresponder, so links between baseline CD8+ expansion and response need larger studies. Unlike mouse skin, where gammadelta T cells dominate, normal human skin contains resident alphabeta T cells that get sequenced too, which complicates analysis of the scalp TCR repertoire. With tofacitinib, both scalp clonality and the number of expanded CD8+ clones among the top 100 scalp clones went down significantly. Compared with mice, TCR sequences shared between patients were less clear, possibly partly because of HLA diversity across the patient population. Compared with normal scalp, lesional scalp had higher clonality and more expanded CD8+ clones, particularly in alopecia totalis/universalis, a pattern that suggests antigenic drive.

CDR3 length: 13 amino acids, cysteine to phenylalanine. This entry keeps only the CDR3 DNA: 39 bases, framed from base 1. V sheds 1 base and J sheds 4 bases, leaving 6 bases between their ends. Per the germline V gene, SGHRS is the CDR1 and YFSETQ is the CDR2. This specimen's treatment or condition label, interpreted: oral pan-JAK inhibitor, 5-10 mg twice daily. Peripheral blood and lesional scalp punch biopsies were obtained from patients with alopecia areata. PBMCs were isolated by density centrifugation and stained for CD3, CD4 and CD8, and CD4+ and CD8+ T cells were sorted on a FACSAria. The library relied on the immunoSEQ multiplex PCR assay. For TCR sequencing, RNA was extracted from every sample and reverse transcribed into cDNA to serve as template. SuperScript III was used for first-strand cDNA synthesis, primed with a 2:1 mix of oligo-dT and random hexamers. A synthetic immune receptor repertoire was used to assess amplification bias, and residual bias was removed computationally. The paper's data handling went like this. Raw reads were preprocessed to remove errors, and CDR3 was defined according to IMGT conventions as the region from the conserved cysteine to phenylalanine. To get clonality, Shannon entropy was normalized by log2 of the number of productive unique TCRs and the result was subtracted from 1. Whether scalp clones were CD4 or CD8 was inferred by matching scalp TCRbeta sequences against CD4 and CD8 repertoires sorted from blood. In TCRdb, the immuneACCESS table is reduced to in-frame sequences with V and J assigned. These tables do not hold every clone; where another copy was compared, an unresolved V gene accounts for under half, and the others remain unexplained. D and trimming come from the DNA, and the V and J calls and clone size come from that table. A total of 200,000 or so clones appear in this sample, around two fifths of them only once. The ten largest clones take up around 2.5% of the sample.

This specimen consisted of CD4+ T cells sorted from blood, obtained at roughly week 36, from a patient treated with tofacitinib. The chain links TRBV5-1 with TRBJ1-5; the D gene cannot be resolved reliably. This clonotype was sampled from a human donor with alopecia areata. The sequenced DNA is TGCGCCAGCAGCTTGTTCCAGAATCAGCCCCAGCATTTT. It codes for CASSLFQNQPQHF.